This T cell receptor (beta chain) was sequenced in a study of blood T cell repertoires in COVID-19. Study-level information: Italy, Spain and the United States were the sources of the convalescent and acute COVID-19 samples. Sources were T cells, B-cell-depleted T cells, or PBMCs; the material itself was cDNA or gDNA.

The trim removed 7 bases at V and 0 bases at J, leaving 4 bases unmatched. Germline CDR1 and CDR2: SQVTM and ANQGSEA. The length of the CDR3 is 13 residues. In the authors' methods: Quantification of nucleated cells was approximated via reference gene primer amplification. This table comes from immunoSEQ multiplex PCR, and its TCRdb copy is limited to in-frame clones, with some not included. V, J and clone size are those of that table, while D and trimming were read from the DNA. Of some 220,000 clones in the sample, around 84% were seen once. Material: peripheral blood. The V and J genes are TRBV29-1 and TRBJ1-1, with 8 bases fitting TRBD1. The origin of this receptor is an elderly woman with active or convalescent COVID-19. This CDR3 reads CSGTQGVNTEAFF. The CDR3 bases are TGCAGCGGCACACAGGGGGTGAACACTGAAGCTTTCTTT.